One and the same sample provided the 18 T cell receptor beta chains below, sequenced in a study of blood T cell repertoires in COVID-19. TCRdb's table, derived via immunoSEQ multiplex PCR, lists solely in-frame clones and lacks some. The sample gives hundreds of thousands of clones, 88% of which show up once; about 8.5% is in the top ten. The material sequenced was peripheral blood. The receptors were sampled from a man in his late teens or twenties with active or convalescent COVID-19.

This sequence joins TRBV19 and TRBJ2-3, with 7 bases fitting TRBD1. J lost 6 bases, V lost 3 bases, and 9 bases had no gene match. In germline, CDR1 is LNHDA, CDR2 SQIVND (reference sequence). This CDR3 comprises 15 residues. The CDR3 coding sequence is TGTGCCAGTAGTATGATCCAGGGGGTTTCGGATACGCAGTATTTT. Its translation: CASSMIQGVSDTQYF.

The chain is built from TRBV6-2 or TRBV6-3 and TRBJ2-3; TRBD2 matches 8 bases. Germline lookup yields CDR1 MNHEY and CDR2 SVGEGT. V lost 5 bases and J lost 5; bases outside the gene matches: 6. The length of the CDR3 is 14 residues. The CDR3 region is CASSPGGAVDTQYF. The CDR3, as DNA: TGTGCCAGCAGTCCCGGGGGGGCGGTAGATACGCAGTATTTT.

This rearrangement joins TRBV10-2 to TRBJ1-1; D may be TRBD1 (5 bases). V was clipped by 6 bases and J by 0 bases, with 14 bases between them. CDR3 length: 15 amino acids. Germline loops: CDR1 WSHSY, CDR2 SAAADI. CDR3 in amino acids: CASRTSRDLNTEAFF. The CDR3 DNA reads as TGCGCCAGCAGGACTTCAAGGGACTTGAACACTGAAGCTTTCTTT.

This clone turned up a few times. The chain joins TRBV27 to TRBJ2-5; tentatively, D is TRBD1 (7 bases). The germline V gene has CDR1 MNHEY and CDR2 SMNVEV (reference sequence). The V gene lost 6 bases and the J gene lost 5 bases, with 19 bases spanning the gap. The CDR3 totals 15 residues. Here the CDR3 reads CASSRDPQGRETQYF. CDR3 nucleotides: TGTGCCAGCAGCCGAGACCCACAGGGGAGGGAGACCCAGTACTTC.

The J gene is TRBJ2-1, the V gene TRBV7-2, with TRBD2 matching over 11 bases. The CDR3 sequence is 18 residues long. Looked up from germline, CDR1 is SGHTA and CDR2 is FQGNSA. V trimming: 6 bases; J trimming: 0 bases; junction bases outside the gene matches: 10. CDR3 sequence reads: CASRNSGGAEGSYNEQFF. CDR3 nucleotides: TGTGCCAGCAGAAATAGCGGGGGGGCCGAGGGCTCCTACAATGAGCAGTTCTTC.

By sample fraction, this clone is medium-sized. The CDR3, as DNA: TGTGCCAAGGCCGACAGGGGAAATTCACCCCTCCACTTT. Protein sequence: CAKADRGNSPLHF. The chain is built from TRBV25-1 and TRBJ1-6; 8 positions match TRBD1. Per the germline V gene, CDR1 is MGHDK and CDR2 is SYGVNS. The J segment lost 7 bases and the V segment lost 10 bases, leaving 6 bases of the junction unmatched. The CDR3 runs to 13 residues.

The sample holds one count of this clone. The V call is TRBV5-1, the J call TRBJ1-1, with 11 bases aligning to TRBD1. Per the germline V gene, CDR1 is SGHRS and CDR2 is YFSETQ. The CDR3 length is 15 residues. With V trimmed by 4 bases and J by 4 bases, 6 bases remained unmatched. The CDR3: CASSKGTGGVTEAFF. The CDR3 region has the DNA TGCGCCAGCAGCAAAGGGACAGGGGGGGTCACTGAAGCTTTCTTT.

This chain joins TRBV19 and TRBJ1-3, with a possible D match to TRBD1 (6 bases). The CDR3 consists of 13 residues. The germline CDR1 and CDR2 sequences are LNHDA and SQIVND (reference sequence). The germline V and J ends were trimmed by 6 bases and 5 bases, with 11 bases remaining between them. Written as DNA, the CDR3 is TGTGCCAGTAGAGGACAGCCGAGAAACACCATATATTTT. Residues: CASRGQPRNTIYF.

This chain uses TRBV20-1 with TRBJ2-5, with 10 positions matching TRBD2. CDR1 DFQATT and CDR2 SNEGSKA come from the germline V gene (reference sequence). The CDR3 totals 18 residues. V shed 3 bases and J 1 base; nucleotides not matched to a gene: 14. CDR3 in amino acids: CSASIWGSGGAIQETQYF. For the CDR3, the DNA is TGCAGTGCTAGTATTTGGGGAAGCGGGGGGGCCATCCAAGAGACCCAGTACTTC.

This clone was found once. CDR3 DNA: TGTGCCAGCACCAACGGGGGGACTGAAGCTTTCTTT. This sequence encodes CASTNGGTEAFF. J is TRBJ1-1 and V is TRBV5-6; weak D call: TRBD1 (5 bases). The germline V gene encodes CDR1 SGHDT and CDR2 YYEEEE. Trimming stripped 6 bases from V and 5 bases from J, with 11 bases between. This CDR3 spans 12 amino acids.

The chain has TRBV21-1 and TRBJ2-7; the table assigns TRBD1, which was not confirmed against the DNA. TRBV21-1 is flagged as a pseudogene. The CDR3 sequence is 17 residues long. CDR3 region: CASSKEGDRTGGYEQYF. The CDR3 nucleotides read TGTGCCAGCAGCAAAGAAGGTGACAGGACAGGGGGCTACGAGCAGTACTTC.

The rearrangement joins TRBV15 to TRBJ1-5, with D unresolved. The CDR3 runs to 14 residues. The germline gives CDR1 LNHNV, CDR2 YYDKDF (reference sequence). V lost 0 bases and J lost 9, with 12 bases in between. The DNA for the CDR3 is TGTGCCACCAGCAGAGACAGCGGAAATTGGCCCCAGCATTTT. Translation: CATSRDSGNWPQHF.

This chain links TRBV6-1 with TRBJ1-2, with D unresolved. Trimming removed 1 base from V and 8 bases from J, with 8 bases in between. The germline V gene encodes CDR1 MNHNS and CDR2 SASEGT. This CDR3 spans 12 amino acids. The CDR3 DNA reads TGTGCCAGCAGTGAAGACTTTTTAGGCTACACCTTC. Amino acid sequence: CASSEDFLGYTF.

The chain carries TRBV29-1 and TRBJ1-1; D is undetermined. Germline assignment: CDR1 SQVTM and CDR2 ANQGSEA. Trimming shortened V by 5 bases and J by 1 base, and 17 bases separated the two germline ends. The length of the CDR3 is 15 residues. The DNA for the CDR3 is TGCAGCGTTCTTCGACACTCACCTCAGAACACTGAAGCTTTCTTT. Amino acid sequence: CSVLRHSPQNTEAFF.

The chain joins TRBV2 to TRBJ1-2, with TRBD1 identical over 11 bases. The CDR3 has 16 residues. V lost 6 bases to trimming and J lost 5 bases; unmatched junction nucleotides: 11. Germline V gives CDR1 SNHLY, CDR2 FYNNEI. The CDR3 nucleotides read TGTGCCAGCAGCCCAGGGGGACAGGGGGGTTATTATGGCTACACCTTC. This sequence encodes CASSPGGQGGYYGYTF.

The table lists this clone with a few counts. The CDR3 DNA reads as TGTGCCAGCAGCATGCAAAGGGGAAGGGAGCTGTTTTTT. Its translation is CASSMQRGRELFF. This chain links TRBV11-3 with TRBJ2-2; the D gene is possibly TRBD1 (5 bases). V was cut by 5 bases and J by 9 bases, with 13 bases left in between. Germline V gene sequence: CDR1 SGHNT, CDR2 YENEEA. CDR3 length: 13 amino acids.

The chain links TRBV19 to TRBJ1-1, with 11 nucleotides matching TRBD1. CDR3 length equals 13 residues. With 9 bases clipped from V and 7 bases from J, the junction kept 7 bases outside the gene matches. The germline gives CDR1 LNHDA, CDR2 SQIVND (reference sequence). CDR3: CASQDRGQDEAFF. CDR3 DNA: TGTGCCAGCCAGGACAGGGGGCAGGATGAAGCTTTCTTT.

The CDR3 coding sequence is TGTGCCAGCAGGTGGGACAGGGGAGGCGAGCAGTACTTC. Residues: CASRWDRGGEQYF. This chain uses TRBV6-5 with TRBJ2-7; TRBD1 agrees at 10 bases. J gave up 6 bases and V 6 bases, and 5 bases lay outside the gene matches. The CDR3 consists of 13 residues. Germline-derived CDR1 and CDR2 are MNHEY and SVGAGI.